This TCR beta chain is drawn from a study of T cell responses to AZD1222 COVID-19 vaccine. Libraries were prepared by immunoSEQ multiplex PCR; TCRdb keeps only in-frame clonotypes and omits some of them. Among roughly 110,000 clones listed, around 91% were seen once. The CDR3 is 13 amino acids. Losses at the gene ends were 7 bases for V and 6 bases for J; bases not matched to a gene: 4. In germline, CDR1 is SQVTM, CDR2 ANQGSEA. Sequences were derived from peripheral blood, sampled 28 days after the second AZD1222 dose. The V gene is TRBV29-1, the J gene TRBJ2-3; TRBD2 matches 13 bases. This receptor was taken from an adult who received the AZD1222 COVID-19 vaccine. This CDR3 reads CSGTSGGSDTQYF. CDR3 in DNA: TGCAGCGGGACTAGCGGGGGTTCGGATACGCAGTATTTT.